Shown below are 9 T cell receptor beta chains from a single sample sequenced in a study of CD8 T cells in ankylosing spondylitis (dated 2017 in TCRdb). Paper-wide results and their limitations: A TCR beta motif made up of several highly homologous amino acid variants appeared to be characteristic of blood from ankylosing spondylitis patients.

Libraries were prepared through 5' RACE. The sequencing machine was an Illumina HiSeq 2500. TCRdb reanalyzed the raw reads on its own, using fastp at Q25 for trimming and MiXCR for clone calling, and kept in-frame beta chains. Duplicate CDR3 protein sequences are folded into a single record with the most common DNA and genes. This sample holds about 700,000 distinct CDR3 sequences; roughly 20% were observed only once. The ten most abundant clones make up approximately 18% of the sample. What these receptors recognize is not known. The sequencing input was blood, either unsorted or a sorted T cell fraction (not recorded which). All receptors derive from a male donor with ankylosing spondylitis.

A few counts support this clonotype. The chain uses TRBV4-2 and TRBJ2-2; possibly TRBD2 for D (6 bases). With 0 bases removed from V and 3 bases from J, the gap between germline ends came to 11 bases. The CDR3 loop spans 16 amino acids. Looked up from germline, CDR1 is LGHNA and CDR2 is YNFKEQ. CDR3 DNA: TGTGCCAGCAGCCAAGAGGGGGGAGGCTACACCGGGGAGCTGTTTTTT. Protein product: CASSQEGGGYTGELFF.

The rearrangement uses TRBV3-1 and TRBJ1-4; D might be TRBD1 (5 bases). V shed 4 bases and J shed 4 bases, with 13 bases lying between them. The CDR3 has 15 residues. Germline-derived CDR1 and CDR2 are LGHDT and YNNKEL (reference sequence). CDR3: CASSPPGRDNEKLFF. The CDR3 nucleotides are TGTGCCAGCAGCCCCCCGGGACGCGATAATGAAAAACTGTTTTTT. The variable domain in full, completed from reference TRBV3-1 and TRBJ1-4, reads DTAVSQTPKYLVTQMGNDKSIKCEQNLGHDTMYWYKQDSKKFLKIMFSYNNKELIINETVPNRFSPKSPDKAHLNLHINSLELGDSAVYFCASSPPGRDNEKLFFGSGTQLSVL.

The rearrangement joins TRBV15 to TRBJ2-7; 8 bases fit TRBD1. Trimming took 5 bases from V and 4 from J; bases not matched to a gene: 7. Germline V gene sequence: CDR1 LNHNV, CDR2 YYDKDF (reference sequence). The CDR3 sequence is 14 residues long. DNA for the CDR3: TGTGCCACCAGCCGCGGACAGGGTAGATACGAGCAGTACTTC. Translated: CATSRGQGRYEQYF.

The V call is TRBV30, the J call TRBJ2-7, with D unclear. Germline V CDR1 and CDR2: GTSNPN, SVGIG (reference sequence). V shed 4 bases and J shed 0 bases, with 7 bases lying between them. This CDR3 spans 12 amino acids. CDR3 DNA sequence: TGTGCCTGGAATGGCCGCTCCTACGAGCAGTACTTC. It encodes CAWNGRSYEQYF.

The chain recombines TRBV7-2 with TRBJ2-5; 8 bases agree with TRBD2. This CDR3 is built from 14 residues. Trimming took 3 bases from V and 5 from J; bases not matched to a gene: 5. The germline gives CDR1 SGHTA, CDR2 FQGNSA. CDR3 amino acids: CASSFGGGEETQYF. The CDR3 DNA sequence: TGTGCCAGCAGCTTCGGGGGGGGGGAGGAGACCCAGTACTTC.

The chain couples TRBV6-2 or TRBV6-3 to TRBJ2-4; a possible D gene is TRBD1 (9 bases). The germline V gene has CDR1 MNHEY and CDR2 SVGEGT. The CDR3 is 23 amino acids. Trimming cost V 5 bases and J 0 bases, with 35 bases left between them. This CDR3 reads CASSTGGPPPGLDPFVAKNIQYF. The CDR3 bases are TGTGCCAGCAGTACAGGGGGCCCCCCACCGGGACTAGACCCTTTTGTAGCCAAAAACATTCAGTACTTC.

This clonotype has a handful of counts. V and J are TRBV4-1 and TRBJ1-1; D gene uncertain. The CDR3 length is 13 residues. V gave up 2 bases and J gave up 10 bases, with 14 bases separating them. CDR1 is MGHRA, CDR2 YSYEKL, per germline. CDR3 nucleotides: TGCGCCAGCAGCCAAACTCCGGGTCGAGGAGCTTTCTTT. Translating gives CASSQTPGRGAFF.

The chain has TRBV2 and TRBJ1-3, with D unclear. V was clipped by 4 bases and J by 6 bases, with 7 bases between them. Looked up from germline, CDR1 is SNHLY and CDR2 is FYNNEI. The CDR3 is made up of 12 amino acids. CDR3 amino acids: CASSATANTIYF. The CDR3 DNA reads TGTGCCAGCAGTGCCACTGCAAACACCATATATTTT.

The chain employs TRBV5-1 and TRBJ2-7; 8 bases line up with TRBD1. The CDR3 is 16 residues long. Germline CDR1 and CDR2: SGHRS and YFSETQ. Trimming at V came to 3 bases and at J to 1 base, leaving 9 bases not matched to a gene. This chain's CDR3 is CASSYGTGIISYEQYF. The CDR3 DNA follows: TGCGCCAGCAGCTACGGGACAGGTATAATATCCTACGAGCAGTACTTC. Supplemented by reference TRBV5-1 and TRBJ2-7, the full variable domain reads KAGVTQTPRYLIKTRGQQVTLSCSPISGHRSVSWYQQTPGQGLQFLFEYFSETQRNKGNFPGRFSGRQFSNSRSEMNVSTLELGDSALYLCASSYGTGIISYEQYFGPGTRLTVT.